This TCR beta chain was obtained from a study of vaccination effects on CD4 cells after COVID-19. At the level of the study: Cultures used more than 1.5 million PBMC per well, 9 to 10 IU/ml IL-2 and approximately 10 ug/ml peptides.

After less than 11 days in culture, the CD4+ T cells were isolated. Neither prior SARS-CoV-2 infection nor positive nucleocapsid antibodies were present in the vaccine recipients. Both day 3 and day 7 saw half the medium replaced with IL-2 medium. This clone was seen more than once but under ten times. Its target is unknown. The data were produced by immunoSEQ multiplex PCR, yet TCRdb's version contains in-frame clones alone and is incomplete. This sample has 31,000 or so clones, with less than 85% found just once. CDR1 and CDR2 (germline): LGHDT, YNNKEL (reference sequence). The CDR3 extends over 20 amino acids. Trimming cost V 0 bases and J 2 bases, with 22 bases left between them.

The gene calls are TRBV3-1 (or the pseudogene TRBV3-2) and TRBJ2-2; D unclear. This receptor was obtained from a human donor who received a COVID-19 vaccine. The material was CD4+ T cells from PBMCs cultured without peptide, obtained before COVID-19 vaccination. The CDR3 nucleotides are TGTGCCAGCAGCCAAGAAGAGTGGACGAACACCGGGTTCAACACCGGGGAGCTGTTTTTT. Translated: CASSQEEWTNTGFNTGELFF.